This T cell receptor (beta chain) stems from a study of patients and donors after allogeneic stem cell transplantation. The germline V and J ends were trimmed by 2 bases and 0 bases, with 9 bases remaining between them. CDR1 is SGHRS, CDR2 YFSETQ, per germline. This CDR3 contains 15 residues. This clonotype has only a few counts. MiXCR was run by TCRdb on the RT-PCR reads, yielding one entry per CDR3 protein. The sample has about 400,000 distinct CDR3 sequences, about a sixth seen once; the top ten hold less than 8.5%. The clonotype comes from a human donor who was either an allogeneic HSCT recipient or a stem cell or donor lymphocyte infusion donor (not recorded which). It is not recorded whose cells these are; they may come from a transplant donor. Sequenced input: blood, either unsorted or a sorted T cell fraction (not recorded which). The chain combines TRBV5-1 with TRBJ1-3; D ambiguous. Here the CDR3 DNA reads TGCGCCAGCAGCTTATGGCTGAGCTCTGGAAACACCATATATTTT. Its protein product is CASSLWLSSGNTIYF.